These T cell receptor beta chains were read from a single sample in a study of shared clonotypes between healthy human individuals. Clones were read by immunoSEQ multiplex PCR, and TCRdb kept only the in-frame ones, dropping some. Of 950,000 to 1,200,000 clones listed, 60% to 85% are singletons. The sample comprised memory CD4+ T cells from PBMCs. Source of these receptors: a man aged 18-30 years in good health. Some clones in this sample may be carry-over from other donors' samples. CDR3s include the opening cysteine and the closing phenylalanine or tryptophan. The order of the fields is V gene, D gene, J gene, clone size, CDR3 length, CDR3 DNA, CDR3 protein. D genes are given only for firm matches. The size of a clone is reported for some rows only, either as once, few or many, or as a class for expanded clones.

TRBV6-6	TRBD1	TRBJ1-2	NA	13	TGTGCCAGCAGTTTGCAGGGGGAGTATGGCTACACCTTC	CASSLQGEYGYTF
TRBV4-1	TRBD1	TRBJ1-1	NA	16	TGCGCCAGCAGCCGGTCCGGGACAGGGAGGGACACTGAAGCTTTCTTT	CASSRSGTGRDTEAFF
TRBV4-2	TRBD2	TRBJ2-3	NA	17	TGTGCCAGCAGCCCCAGGACTAGCGGAGTGCGACCAGATACGCAGTATTTT	CASSPRTSGVRPDTQYF
TRBV2	NA	TRBJ1-5	NA	13	TGTGCCAGCGATTCAGGGAAAGGACAGCCCCAGCATTTT	CASDSGKGQPQHF
TRBV5-1	NA	TRBJ1-2	NA	13	TGCGCCAGCAGCTTGGATGGCGGTTATGGCTACACCTTC	CASSLDGGYGYTF
TRBV28	TRBD2	TRBJ2-7	NA	14	TGTGCCAGCAGTTTATTACCGGGACTAGGCGAGCAGTACTTC	CASSLLPGLGEQYF
TRBV5-1	TRBD1	TRBJ1-2	NA	14	TGCGCCAGCAGCTTGGGGCAGGGGGTCTATGGCTACACCTTC	CASSLGQGVYGYTF
TRBV27	NA	TRBJ2-7	NA	12	TGTGCCAGCAGTTTAAGCCGGTACGAGCAGTACTTC	CASSLSRYEQYF
TRBV30	TRBD1	TRBJ2-2	NA	15	TGTGCCTCGCACCCGGGACAGGGTAGCACCGGGGAGCTGTTTTTT	CASHPGQGSTGELFF
TRBV6-5	TRBD1	TRBJ2-3	NA	13	TGTGCCAGCAGGCTACAGGGGGCAGATACGCAGTATTTT	CASRLQGADTQYF
TRBV2	NA	TRBJ2-2	NA	13	TGTGCCAGCAGTGAACAGGTCACCGGGGAGCTGTTTTTT	CASSEQVTGELFF
TRBV6-1	TRBD1	TRBJ2-5	NA	15	TGTGCCAGCAGCGTCGCGAGACAGGGTGGGGAGACCCAGTACTTC	CASSVARQGGETQYF
TRBV30	NA	TRBJ2-7	NA	13	TGTGCCTGGAGTGAGCGGAGTGGGCGCGAGCAGTACTTC	CAWSERSGREQYF
TRBV28	TRBD2	TRBJ2-5	NA	18	TGTGCCAGCAGTTTCGGACTAGCGGGGACCTCCCGCCAAGAGACCCAGTACTTC	CASSFGLAGTSRQETQYF
TRBV6-5	NA	TRBJ2-7	NA	13	TGTGCCAGCAGTGCGGACATCTATTACGAGCAGTACTTC	CASSADIYYEQYF
TRBV7-2	NA	TRBJ1-5	NA	14	TGTGCCAGCAGCTATTATAGCGCGGATCAGCCCCAGCATTTT	CASSYYSADQPQHF
TRBV27	TRBD2	TRBJ2-3	NA	17	TGTGCCAGCAGTTTAGGCACTAGCGGGGCTAGCACAGATACGCAGTATTTT	CASSLGTSGASTDTQYF
TRBV6-6	NA	TRBJ2-7	NA	15	TGTGCCAGCAGTCGACAGGCGGGCGGGAGCTACGAGCAGTACTTC	CASSRQAGGSYEQYF
TRBV6-6	TRBD1	TRBJ2-7	NA	14	TGTGCCAGCAGATTTGGGACAGGGGGCTACGAGCAGTACTTC	CASRFGTGGYEQYF
TRBV29-1	TRBD2	TRBJ2-5	NA	14	TGCAGCGGGGAGGGACTAGCGGGATGGGAGACCCAGTACTTC	CSGEGLAGWETQYF
TRBV14	NA	TRBJ2-1	NA	14	TGTGCCAGCAGCCACTATGGGGGAATAACTGAGCAGTTCTTC	CASSHYGGITEQFF
TRBV2	TRBD2	TRBJ2-1	NA	13	TGTGCCACCTCGCCGGGGAGGGCCATTGAGCAGTTCTTC	CATSPGRAIEQFF
TRBV5-1	NA	TRBJ1-1	NA	13	TGCGCCAGCAGCTTGTTGGGCGACACTGAAGCTTTCTTT	CASSLLGDTEAFF
TRBV5-1	TRBD2	TRBJ2-2	NA	16	TGCGCCAGCAGCCCTAGCGGGAGGGCCAACACCGGGGAGCTGTTTTTT	CASSPSGRANTGELFF
TRBV19	TRBD1	TRBJ2-3	NA	14	TGTGCCAGTAGTATGGACAGGGTGTTAGATACGCAGTATTTT	CASSMDRVLDTQYF
TRBV2	NA	TRBJ1-2	NA	14	TGTGCCAGCGTTGGGGCGGCGGAACACTATGGCTACACCTTC	CASVGAAEHYGYTF
TRBV7-9	NA	TRBJ2-2	NA	14	TGTGCCAGCACCTTCCTGAGGGGATCCGGGGAGCTGTTTTTT	CASTFLRGSGELFF
TRBV7-8	TRBD1	TRBJ1-2	NA	15	TGTGCCAGCAGCTCGCCGACAGGGGAGGCCTATGGCTACACCTTC	CASSSPTGEAYGYTF
TRBV20-1	NA	TRBJ2-1	NA	11	TGCAGTGCTATCCGAGACAATGAGCAGTTCTTC	CSAIRDNEQFF
TRBV6-5	NA	TRBJ2-7	NA	14	TGTGCCAGCAGTTGTGCGTCAGGGGCCTACGAGCAGTACTTC	CASSCASGAYEQYF
TRBV5-1	NA	TRBJ1-1	once	14	TGCGCCAGCTCCCGGGTGGGGGGGAACACTGAAGCTTTCTTT	CASSRVGGNTEAFF
TRBV2	TRBD2	TRBJ2-1	NA	14	TGTGCCAGCATTATGACTAGCGGGTATACTGAGCAGTTCTTC	CASIMTSGYTEQFF
TRBV7-9	NA	TRBJ1-1	few	11	TGTGCCAGCAGCTGGGACGAAGTAGCTTTCTTT	CASSWDEVAFF
TRBV30	NA	TRBJ2-7	NA	13	TGTGCCTGGAGTAGCGGGACAGAAGACGAGCAGTACTTC	CAWSSGTEDEQYF